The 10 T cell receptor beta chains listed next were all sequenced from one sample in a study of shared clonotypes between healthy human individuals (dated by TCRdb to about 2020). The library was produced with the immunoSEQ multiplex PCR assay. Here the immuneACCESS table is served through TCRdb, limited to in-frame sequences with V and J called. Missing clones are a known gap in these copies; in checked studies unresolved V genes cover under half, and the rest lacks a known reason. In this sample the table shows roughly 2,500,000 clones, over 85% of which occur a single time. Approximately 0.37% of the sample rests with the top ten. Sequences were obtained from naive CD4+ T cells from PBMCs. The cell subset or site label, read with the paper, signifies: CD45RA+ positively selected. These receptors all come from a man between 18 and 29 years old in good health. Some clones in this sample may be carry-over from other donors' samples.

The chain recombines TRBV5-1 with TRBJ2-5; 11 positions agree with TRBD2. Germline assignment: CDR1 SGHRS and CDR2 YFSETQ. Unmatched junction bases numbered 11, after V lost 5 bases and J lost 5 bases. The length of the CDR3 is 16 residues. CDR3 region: CASRQTSGSGGETQYF. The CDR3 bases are TGCGCCAGCAGACAAACTAGCGGGAGTGGAGGGGAGACCCAGTACTTC.

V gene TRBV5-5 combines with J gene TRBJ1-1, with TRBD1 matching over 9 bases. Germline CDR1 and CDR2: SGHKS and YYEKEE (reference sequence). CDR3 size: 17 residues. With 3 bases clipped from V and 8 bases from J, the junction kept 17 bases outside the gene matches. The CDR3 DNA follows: TGTGCCAGCAGCTCCCTATCGTCCTATGGGACAGGGCGAGAAGCTTTCTTT. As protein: CASSSLSSYGTGREAFF.

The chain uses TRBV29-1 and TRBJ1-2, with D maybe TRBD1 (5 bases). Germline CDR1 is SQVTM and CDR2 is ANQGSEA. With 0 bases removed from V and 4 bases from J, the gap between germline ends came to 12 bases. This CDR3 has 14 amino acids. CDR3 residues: CSVEDFPGSYGYTF. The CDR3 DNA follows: TGCAGCGTTGAAGATTTTCCAGGGAGCTATGGCTACACCTTC. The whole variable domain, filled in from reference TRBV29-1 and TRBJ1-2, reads SAVISQKPSRDICQRGTSLTIQCQVDSQVTMMFWYRQQPGQSLTLIATANQGSEATYESGFVIDKFPISRPNLTFSTLTVSNMSPEDSSIYLCSVEDFPGSYGYTFGSGTRLTVV.

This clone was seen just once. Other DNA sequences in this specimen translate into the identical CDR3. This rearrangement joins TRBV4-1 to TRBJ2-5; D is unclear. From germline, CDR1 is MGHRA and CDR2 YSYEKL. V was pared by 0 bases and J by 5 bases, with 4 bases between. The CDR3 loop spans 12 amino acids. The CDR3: CASSQEGETQYF. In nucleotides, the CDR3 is TGCGCCAGCAGCCAAGAAGGGGAGACCCAGTACTTC.

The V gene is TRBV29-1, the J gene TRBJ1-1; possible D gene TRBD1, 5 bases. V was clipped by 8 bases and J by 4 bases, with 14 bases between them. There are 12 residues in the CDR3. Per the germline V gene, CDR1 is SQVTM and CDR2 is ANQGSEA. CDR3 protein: CSSIRGGTEAFF. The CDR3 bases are TGCAGCTCTATCCGTGGGGGCACTGAAGCTTTCTTT.

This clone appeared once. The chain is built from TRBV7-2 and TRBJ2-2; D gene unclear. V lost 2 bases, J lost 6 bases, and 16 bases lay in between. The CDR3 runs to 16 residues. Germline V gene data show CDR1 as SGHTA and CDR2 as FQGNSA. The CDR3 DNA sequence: TGTGCCAGCAGCTTATTCCTACCCGGAGCGTCCGGGGAGCTGTTTTTT. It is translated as CASSLFLPGASGELFF.

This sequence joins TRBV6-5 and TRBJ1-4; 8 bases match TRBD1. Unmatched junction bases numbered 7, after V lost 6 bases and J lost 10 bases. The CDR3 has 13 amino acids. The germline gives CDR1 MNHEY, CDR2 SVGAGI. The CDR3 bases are TGTGCCAGCAGGGTTACAGGGGGACGAAAACTGTTTTTT. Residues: CASRVTGGRKLFF.

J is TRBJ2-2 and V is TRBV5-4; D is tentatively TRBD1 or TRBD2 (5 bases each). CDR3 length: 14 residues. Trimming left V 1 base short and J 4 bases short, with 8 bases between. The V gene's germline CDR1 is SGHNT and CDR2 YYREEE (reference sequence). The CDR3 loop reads CASSLKGTTGELFF. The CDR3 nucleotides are TGTGCCAGCAGCTTGAAGGGGACCACCGGGGAGCTGTTTTTT.

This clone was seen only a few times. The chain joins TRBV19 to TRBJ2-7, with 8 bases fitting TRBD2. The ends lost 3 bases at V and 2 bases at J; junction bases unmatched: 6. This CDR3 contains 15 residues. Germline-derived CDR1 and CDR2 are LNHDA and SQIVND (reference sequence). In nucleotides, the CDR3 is TGTGCCAGTAGTATCTGGCGGGAGGTCCCCTACGAGCAGTACTTC. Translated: CASSIWREVPYEQYF.

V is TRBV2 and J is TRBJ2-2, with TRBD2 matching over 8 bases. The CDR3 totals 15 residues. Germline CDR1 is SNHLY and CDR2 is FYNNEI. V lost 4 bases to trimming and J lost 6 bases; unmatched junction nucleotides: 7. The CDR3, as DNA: TGTGCCAGCAGTGTGGTAGCGGGAAATGCCGGGGAGCTGTTTTTT. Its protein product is CASSVVAGNAGELFF.